This paragraph covers one T cell receptor beta chain sequence. The target antigen is unknown. These data belong to a study of identical twins. Regarding the study as a whole: Out-of-frame alpha sequences that twins shared showed excess low generation probability.

Trimming left V 0 bases short and J 12 bases short, with 12 bases between. Germline assignment: CDR1 ENHRY and CDR2 SYGVKD. The CDR3 loop spans 13 amino acids. TCRdb processed the 5' RACE reads anew with MiXCR; each CDR3 protein has one entry. Of around 1.7 million distinct CDR3 sequences in the sample, around a third were seen once. Sequenced material: cord blood. V usage is TRBV10-3 and J usage is TRBJ1-5; D is perhaps TRBD1 (5 bases). The clonotype was recovered from a newborn girl in good health. CDR3 protein: CAISESTGGGQHF. The CDR3 DNA follows: TGTGCCATCAGTGAGTCCACAGGAGGCGGCCAGCATTTT.